The entry below gives a single T cell receptor (beta chain) sequence along with its context. The antigen is undetermined. TCRbeta libraries averaged about 40,773 productive templates per sample. The repertoire was sequenced with immunoSEQ multiplex PCR; TCRdb's copy has only in-frame clones and lacks some. The sample consists of 9,500 to 15,000 clones, 76% of them appearing once. The V and J ends lost 5 bases and 8 bases, in that order; junction bases with no gene match: 11. Germline V lookup: CDR1 SEHNR, CDR2 FQNEAQ (reference sequence). The CDR3 sequence is 16 residues long. The entry originates in a study of STAT3 mutations in large granular lymphocyte leukemia. For the study at large: Roughly half of the longitudinally sequenced T-LGLL patients carried detectable canonical activating STAT3 mutations.

Study-wide points: TCR clonotype switching after therapy occurred in about 30% of the 18 patients. No sample exists from the first appearance of each clone. In T-cell large granular lymphocyte leukemia, about half of patients showed multiple immunodominant subclonotypes.

Material: peripheral blood mononuclear cells. This chain uses TRBV7-9 with TRBJ2-1; 11 positions match TRBD2. The clonotype comes from a man aged 60 to 75 with T-cell large granular lymphocyte leukemia. Some clones in this sample may be carry-over from other donors' samples. In DNA, the CDR3 is TGTGCCAGCAGCCTGATTGGTCTAGCGGGAGGCGATGAGCAGTTCTTC. Translation gives CASSLIGLAGGDEQFF.